The sequence of this T cell receptor (beta chain) was determined in a study of cytomegalovirus exposure and HLA in healthy donors. Study details: Earlier, some 170 million T cells were analyzed, and over 95 million unique TCR beta sequences were found among them.

The study ran its PCR with 60 Vbeta and 13 Jbeta primers. Method: immunoSEQ multiplex PCR; TCRdb's copy keeps in-frame clones and lacks some. The sample includes 150,000 to 200,000 clones, approximately 72% of them seen just once. This clone was seen once. Its antigen is as yet unknown. Overall study findings and caveats: Common viral pathogens seemed, in a later analysis, to connect with several of the most significant clusters. Later work found that TCR association rates differed between HLA loci; DRB1 had the most and HLA-C the fewest.

V lost 5 bases and J lost 1; bases outside the gene matches: 5. The length of the CDR3 is 15 residues. CDR1 SGHTA and CDR2 FQGTGA come from the germline V gene. This clonotype originated in a female donor in good health and CMV-seronegative. The sequenced sample consisted of PBMCs. V gene TRBV7-3 combines with J gene TRBJ2-3; the match to TRBD1 covers 8 bases. The CDR3 sequence is CASSPPGGGTDTQYF. CDR3 nucleotides: TGTGCCAGCAGCCCGCCAGGGGGCGGCACAGATACGCAGTATTTT.